The sequence of this T cell receptor beta chain was determined in a study of cytomegalovirus exposure and HLA in healthy donors. General study results and limits: Within an earlier analysis, most TCR beta V segments proved productive either about 90% or about 30% of the time. There were under 200 TCR beta chains listed as cytomegalovirus-associated.

With 60 Vbeta and 13 Jbeta primers, the PCR was carried out. This table comes from immunoSEQ multiplex PCR, and its TCRdb copy is limited to in-frame clones, with some not included. The table includes 90,000 to 120,000 clones, 70% to 85% detected once. Regarding this clone: Its specificity is not known. One junction end does not reproduce the germline sequence, and a read error may be involved.

This CDR3 spans 12 amino acids. CDR1 is SEHNR and CDR2 is FQNEAQ in the germline V gene (reference sequence). Source material: PBMCs. The chain employs TRBV7-9 and TRBJ1-1; unclear D gene. The sequence derives from a woman aged 18-30 years in good health and CMV-seronegative. The CDR3 bases are TGTTCCAGCAGCTTACCCGGGATCGAAGCTTTCTTT. It is translated as CSSSLPGIEAFF. The full variable domain, completed using reference TRBV7-9 and TRBJ1-1, is DTGVSQNPRHKITKRGQNVTFRCDPISEHNRLYWYRQTLGQGPEFLTYFQNEAQLEKSRLLSDRFSAERPKGSFSTLEIQRTEQGDSAMYLCSSSLPGIEAFFGQGTRLTVV.